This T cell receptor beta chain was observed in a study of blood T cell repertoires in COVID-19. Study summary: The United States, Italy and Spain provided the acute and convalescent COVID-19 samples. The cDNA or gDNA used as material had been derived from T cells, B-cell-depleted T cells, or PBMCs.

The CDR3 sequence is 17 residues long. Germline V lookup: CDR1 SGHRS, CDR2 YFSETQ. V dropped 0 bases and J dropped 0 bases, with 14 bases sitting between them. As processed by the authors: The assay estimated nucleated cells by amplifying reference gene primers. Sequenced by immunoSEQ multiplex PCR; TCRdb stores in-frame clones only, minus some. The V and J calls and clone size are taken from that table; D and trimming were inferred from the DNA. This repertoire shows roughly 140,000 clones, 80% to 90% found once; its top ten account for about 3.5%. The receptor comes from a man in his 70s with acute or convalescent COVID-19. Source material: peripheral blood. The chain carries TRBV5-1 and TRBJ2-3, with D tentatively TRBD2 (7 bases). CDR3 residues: CASSLAGAGASTDTQYF. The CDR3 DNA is TGCGCCAGCAGCTTGGCGGGGGCGGGGGCTAGCACAGATACGCAGTATTTT.